This entry lists 3 T cell receptor beta chains sequenced from one sample in a study of T cells expressing NK-cell markers. No DNA is given; TCRdb re-called the 5' RACE reads and lists each CDR3 protein once. In all, the sample yields fewer than 400,000 distinct CDR3 sequences. The sequenced sample was blood T cells: a sorted CD56 or NKG2C T cell subset, CD4+ or CD8+ T cells, or bulk PBMC T cells (not recorded which). The origin of the receptors is a woman aged 45-60 years in good health.

The chain is built from TRBV10-3 and TRBJ2-1. This CDR3 has 15 amino acids. In germline, CDR1 is ENHRY, CDR2 SYGVKD. CDR3 in amino acids: CAISESGQVLDEQFF.

The chain couples TRBV25-1 to TRBJ1-5; TCRdb selects TRBD1, and the lack of DNA leaves this call unchecked. The CDR3 totals 14 residues. Germline-derived CDR1 and CDR2 are MGHDK and SYGVNS. CDR3 residues: CASSELGQNQPQHF.

This sequence joins TRBV20-1 and TRBJ1-5; with no DNA, the TCRdb D assignment of TRBD1 cannot be verified. Germline V gene data show CDR1 as DFQATT and CDR2 as SNEGSKA (reference sequence). The CDR3 has 13 amino acids. The CDR3 loop reads CSARTGLGQPQHF.